Following are 25 T cell receptor beta chains from one sample sequenced in a study of cytomegalovirus exposure and HLA in healthy donors. Researchers ran the PCR with 60 Vbeta and 13 Jbeta primers. Using immunoSEQ multiplex PCR, the repertoire was profiled, and TCRdb retains in-frame clones only, with some absent. The table records 90,000 to 100,000 clones, roughly 80% of them present only once. Specimen: PBMCs. The receptor source for this set is a man aged 35-49 years in good health and CMV-seropositive.

CDR3 in DNA: TGCGCCAGCAACGGGTACACTGAAGCTTTCTTT. This codes for CASNGYTEAFF. The chain couples TRBV23-1 to TRBJ1-1; no definite D call. TRBV23-1 is identified as an open reading frame with a role that is uncertain. V lost 7 bases and J lost 3, with 6 bases in between. The CDR3 length is 11 residues.

This clone was counted between two and nine times. This chain uses TRBV25-1 with TRBJ2-7; tentatively, D is TRBD1 (8 bases). The CDR3 contains 13 residues. Germline V gene sequence: CDR1 MGHDK, CDR2 SYGVNS. Trimming shortened V by 6 bases and J by 6 bases, and 15 bases separated the two germline ends. In DNA, the CDR3 is TGTGCCAGCAGAACGGACAGGGAGGGCGAGCAGTACTTC. This gives the protein CASRTDREGEQYF.

J is TRBJ1-5 and V is TRBV5-5; the D is unclear. CDR1 and CDR2 from the germline V gene are SGHKS and YYEKEE (reference sequence). Between the trimmed V and J ends, which lost 2 bases and 7 bases, there was a span of 13 bases. This CDR3 is 14 amino acids long. In DNA form, the CDR3 reads TGTGCCAGCAGCTTAATCAGGACGGGGCAGCCCCAGCATTTT. It translates to CASSLIRTGQPQHF.

The J gene is TRBJ1-2, the V gene TRBV7-2; D gene uncertain. The CDR3 sequence is 15 residues long. The germline V gene has CDR1 SGHTA and CDR2 FQGNSA. Trimming took 5 bases from V and 5 from J, leaving 18 bases between them. CDR3 coding DNA: TGTGCCAGCAGCCCGACCGTCGAGGGCGGATATGGCTACACCTTC. It is translated as CASSPTVEGGYGYTF.

This chain links TRBV11-1 with TRBJ1-1; D call uncertain. The germline V gene encodes CDR1 SGHAT and CDR2 FQDESV (reference sequence). The length of the CDR3 is 15 residues. Trimming took 3 bases from V and 0 from J, leaving 11 bases between them. CDR3 amino acids: CASSLTELLNTEAFF. The DNA for the CDR3 is TGTGCCAGCAGCTTGACTGAATTGCTGAACACTGAAGCTTTCTTT.

The chain recombines TRBV29-1 with TRBJ2-1; 7 positions match TRBD2. Trimming removed 4 bases from V and 3 bases from J; junction bases left unmatched: 12. The CDR3 contains 16 residues. Germline V gives CDR1 SQVTM, CDR2 ANQGSEA. The DNA of the CDR3 is TGCAGCGTTGGGGGTGAGCGGACTAGATTCTACAATGAGCAGTTCTTC. It yields the protein CSVGGERTRFYNEQFF.

This clone has only a few counts. The chain employs TRBV18 and TRBJ1-2; TRBD1 is a possible D gene (5 bases). The CDR3 is 14 residues long. Trimming shortened V by 2 bases and J by 1 base, and 8 bases separated the two germline ends. Germline CDR1 and CDR2: KGHSH and LQKENI. The CDR3 sequence: CASSPEGLNYGYTF. In DNA form, the CDR3 reads TGTGCCAGCTCACCAGAGGGACTTAACTATGGCTACACCTTC.

This chain joins TRBV2 and TRBJ1-2; TRBD1 is a possible D gene (6 bases). CDR3 length equals 13 residues. V shed 5 bases and J shed 6 bases, with 13 bases lying between them. Germline values: CDR1 SNHLY, CDR2 FYNNEI. The CDR3 is CASSRQVQDGYTF. The CDR3 DNA follows: TGTGCCAGCAGTAGACAGGTTCAGGATGGCTACACCTTC. The full variable domain, its missing parts supplied by reference TRBV2 and TRBJ1-2, is EPEVTQTPSHQVTQMGQEVILRCVPISNHLYFYWYRQILGQKVEFLVSFYNNEISEKSEIFDDQFSVERPDGSNFTLKIRSTKLEDSAMYFCASSRQVQDGYTFGSGTRLTVV.

There are a few counts of this clone. V is TRBV19 and J is TRBJ1-4; no clear D gene. Germline V gene lookup returns CDR1 LNHDA and CDR2 SQIVND (reference sequence). The CDR3 contains 17 residues. V was cut by 5 bases and J by 0 bases, with 16 bases left in between. The CDR3 DNA follows: TGTGCCAGTAGTCGCCCCGCCGACTCTGCAACTAATGAAAAACTGTTTTTT. This sequence encodes CASSRPADSATNEKLFF. Looking up the rest from reference TRBV19 and TRBJ1-4 gives the full variable domain: DGGITQSPKYLFRKEGQNVTLSCEQNLNHDAMYWYRQDPGQGLRLIYYSQIVNDFQKGDIAEGYSVSREKKESFPLTVTSAQKNPTAFYLCASSRPADSATNEKLFFGSGTQLSVL.

This clone was detected a few times. The chain is built from TRBV28 and TRBJ2-3; a possible D gene is TRBD2 (7 bases). This CDR3 is built from 15 residues. Germline V lookup: CDR1 MDHEN, CDR2 SYDVKM. Between the trimmed V and J ends, which lost 3 bases and 3 bases, there was a span of 13 bases. The CDR3 here is CASSLGGGGTDTQYF. The CDR3 nucleotides read TGTGCCAGCAGTTTGGGGGGAGGGGGGACAGATACGCAGTATTTT.

The chain employs TRBV7-2 and TRBJ2-3, with D maybe TRBD1 (5 bases). The CDR3 is 15 amino acids. CDR1 is SGHTA, CDR2 FQGNSA, per germline. The germline V and J ends were trimmed by 2 bases and 3 bases, with 12 bases remaining between them. As DNA, the CDR3 is TGTGCCAGCAGCTTAACCCAGGGTAGAACAGATACGCAGTATTTT. This sequence encodes CASSLTQGRTDTQYF.

V usage is TRBV10-3 and J usage is TRBJ1-1; no definite D call. V dropped 6 bases and J dropped 4 bases, with 12 bases sitting between them. The CDR3 sequence is 13 residues long. In germline, CDR1 is ENHRY, CDR2 SYGVKD. The CDR3 DNA is TGTGCCATCAGGGCCGGGGAGGGCACTGAAGCTTTCTTT. Translating gives CAIRAGEGTEAFF.

This clone has more than one count but fewer than ten. Here the CDR3 reads CATTPAGTYNEQFF. DNA for the CDR3: TGTGCCACCACCCCAGCGGGGACCTACAATGAGCAGTTCTTC. V is TRBV15 and J is TRBJ2-1; TRBD2 matches 7 bases. This CDR3 contains 14 residues. V lost 7 bases to trimming and J lost 2 bases; unmatched junction nucleotides: 5. Looked up from germline, CDR1 is LNHNV and CDR2 is YYDKDF (reference sequence). Complete variable domain (other parts from reference TRBV15 and TRBJ2-1): DAMVIQNPRYQVTQFGKPVTLSCSQTLNHNVMYWYQQKSSQAPKLLFHYYDKDFNNEADTPDNFQSRRPNTSFCFLDIRSPGLGDTAMYLCATTPAGTYNEQFFGPGTRLTVL.

This clone was found a few times. The rearrangement links TRBV6-5 to TRBJ1-3, with no clear D. Germline lookup yields CDR1 MNHEY and CDR2 SVGAGI. This CDR3 contains 13 residues. The ends were cut back, 4 bases at V and 3 bases at J, with 7 bases in the middle. CDR3 coding DNA: TGTGCCAGCAGTTCGACATTTGGAAACACCATATATTTT. It codes for CASSSTFGNTIYF.

The rearrangement joins TRBV7-2 to TRBJ2-1; TRBD2 aligns across 12 bases. Losses at the gene ends were 2 bases for V and 7 bases for J; bases not matched to a gene: 12. There are 18 residues in the CDR3. Germline V lookup: CDR1 SGHTA, CDR2 FQGNSA. DNA for the CDR3: TGTGCCAGCAGCTTAACGATTCAGACTAGCGGGAGTGGGAATGAGCAGTTCTTC. Encoded protein: CASSLTIQTSGSGNEQFF.

V gene TRBV9 combines with J gene TRBJ1-2; 9 nucleotides align to TRBD1. V lost 8 bases to trimming and J lost 8 bases; unmatched junction nucleotides: 7. The CDR3 totals 12 residues. Germline values: CDR1 SGDLS, CDR2 YYNGEE. This CDR3 reads CASEGDREGYTF. CDR3 nucleotide sequence: TGTGCCAGTGAAGGGGACAGGGAAGGCTACACCTTC.

The genes are TRBV19 and TRBJ1-5; unclear D gene. This CDR3 region has 14 residues. The V gene lost 3 bases and the J gene lost 6 bases, with 12 bases spanning the gap. The germline V gene has CDR1 LNHDA and CDR2 SQIVND (reference sequence). For the CDR3, the DNA is TGTGCCAGTAGTATGTCTCGGGGAAGTCAGCCCCAGCATTTT. Translating gives CASSMSRGSQPQHF.

This sequence joins TRBV9 and TRBJ1-4; D is unclear. Germline V CDR1 and CDR2: SGDLS, YYNGEE. V lost 0 bases to trimming and J lost 7 bases, with 13 bases between them. The CDR3 has 15 amino acids. The CDR3 DNA sequence: TGTGCCAGCAGCGTAGGCTCAGGTGCCCCTGAAAAACTGTTTTTT. It translates to CASSVGSGAPEKLFF.

V gene TRBV21-1 combines with J gene TRBJ1-3; the table gives TRBD1 as D, unverified against the DNA. TRBV21-1 is recorded as a pseudogene. This CDR3 has 16 amino acids. This CDR3 reads CASSPAGGQGCNTIYF. The CDR3 coding sequence is TGTGCCAGCAGCCCAGCCGGGGGACAGGGGTGCAACACCATATATTTT.

The chain joins TRBV5-1 to TRBJ2-3; 7 bases fit TRBD2. CDR1 is SGHRS, CDR2 YFSETQ, per germline. The trim removed 0 bases at V and 4 bases at J, leaving 8 bases unmatched. The CDR3 extends over 16 amino acids. CDR3 sequence (DNA): TGCGCCAGCAGCTTGGCCGCTGGACTAGGTCCAGATACGCAGTATTTT. Encoded protein: CASSLAAGLGPDTQYF. Together with reference TRBV5-1 and TRBJ2-3, the CDR3 gives the full variable domain: KAGVTQTPRYLIKTRGQQVTLSCSPISGHRSVSWYQQTPGQGLQFLFEYFSETQRNKGNFPGRFSGRQFSNSRSEMNVSTLELGDSALYLCASSLAAGLGPDTQYFGPGTRLTVL.

This chain joins TRBV7-9 and TRBJ1-1; tentatively, D is TRBD1 (6 bases). Trimming shortened V by 2 bases and J by 5 bases, and 12 bases separated the two germline ends. This CDR3 comprises 14 residues. Germline V gene sequence: CDR1 SEHNR, CDR2 FQNEAQ (reference sequence). CDR3 loop: CASSLIGGHTEAFF. The CDR3 nucleotides are TGTGCCAGCAGCTTAATCGGGGGGCATACTGAAGCTTTCTTT.

This clone was seen a few times. The J gene is TRBJ2-7, the V gene TRBV10-2, with TRBD1 matching over 7 bases. CDR3 length: 14 residues. Unmatched junction bases numbered 9, after V lost 5 bases and J lost 5 bases. Germline CDR1 and CDR2: WSHSY and SAAADI. The CDR3 DNA is TGCGCCAGCAGTAGACAGGGATCCATCGACGAGCAGTACTTC. It specifies CASSRQGSIDEQYF.

The CDR3 loop is CSVTRQGSQEKLFF. As DNA, the CDR3 is TGCAGCGTAACAAGACAGGGGAGTCAAGAAAAACTGTTTTTT. The chain couples TRBV29-1 to TRBJ1-4; 8 nucleotides align to TRBD1. CDR3 length: 14 amino acids. The V gene end was trimmed by 6 bases and the J gene end by 8 bases; junction bases not matched to a gene: 11. Germline V gene data show CDR1 as SQVTM and CDR2 as ANQGSEA.

This clone was recorded once. This sequence joins TRBV10-3 and TRBJ1-4; the match to TRBD1 covers 8 bases. Germline values: CDR1 ENHRY, CDR2 SYGVKD. The CDR3 length is 17 residues. V dropped 6 bases and J dropped 7; count of bases not matched to a gene: 16. The CDR3 DNA follows: TGTGCCATCAGCAAGATGCAGGGGGCGCGGAGGGGTGAAAAACTGTTTTTT. Its protein product is CAISKMQGARRGEKLFF.

This clone was recorded a few times. V gene TRBV27 combines with J gene TRBJ2-1, with a weak D call TRBD1 (5 bases). Trimming shortened V by 6 bases and J by 12 bases, and 15 bases separated the two germline ends. CDR3 size: 12 residues. Germline V CDR1 and CDR2: MNHEY, SMNVEV (reference sequence). The CDR3 region is CASSPWGQVQFF. The CDR3 bases are TGTGCCAGCAGCCCGTGGGGCCAGGTGCAGTTCTTC.